These 4 T cell receptor beta chains came from one sample sequenced in a study of blood T cell repertoires in COVID-19. Generated by immunoSEQ multiplex PCR, the TCRdb table keeps only in-frame clones and is missing some. The sample contains around 360,000 clones, around 87% of which appear only once. Material: peripheral blood. Source of these receptors: a woman aged 30 to 39 with COVID-19, enrolled during active disease.

The chain combines TRBV9 with TRBJ2-1; D perhaps matches TRBD2 (7 bases). V lost 4 bases and J lost 8, with 22 bases in between. Germline V gene data show CDR1 as SGDLS and CDR2 as YYNGEE. The CDR3 extends over 16 amino acids. CDR3: CASSPLSGEGHDEQFF. The CDR3 nucleotides are TGTGCCAGCAGCCCTCTCTCGGGGGAGGGACACGATGAGCAGTTCTTC. Full variable domain (remainder filled in from reference TRBV9 and TRBJ2-1): DSGVTQTPKHLITATGQRVTLRCSPRSGDLSVYWYQQSLDQGLQFLIQYYNGEERAKGNILERFSAQQFPDLHSELNLSSLELGDSALYFCASSPLSGEGHDEQFFGPGTRLTVL.

The chain couples TRBV24-1 to TRBJ2-1; 9 bases fit TRBD2. With 4 bases clipped from V and 3 bases from J, the junction kept 15 bases outside the gene matches. The CDR3 extends over 19 amino acids. Germline CDR1 reads KGHDR; CDR2 reads SFDVKD. CDR3 DNA sequence: TGTGCCACCAGTGACGCCATCGGCGGGAGGGCCCCCCGCTACAATGAGCAGTTCTTC. It is translated as CATSDAIGGRAPRYNEQFF.

This clone was seen only once. Other DNA sequences within the sample encode an identical CDR3. V and J are TRBV10-3 and TRBJ2-7; D gene uncertain. V was shortened by 4 bases and J by 0 bases, with 4 bases between the two germline ends. Germline-derived CDR1 and CDR2 are ENHRY and SYGVKD. The CDR3 is 12 residues long. This CDR3 is CAISGASYEQYF. The CDR3 region has the DNA TGTGCCATCAGTGGAGCCTCCTACGAGCAGTACTTC.

The J gene is TRBJ2-1, the V gene TRBV19; tentative D call: TRBD2 (6 bases). V lost 10 bases to trimming and J lost 1 base, with 11 bases between them. The CDR3 is 13 amino acids. The V gene's germline CDR1 is LNHDA and CDR2 SQIVND (reference sequence). This chain's CDR3 is CATTGDSYNEQFF. The CDR3 DNA sequence: TGTGCCACGACGGGGGATTCCTACAATGAGCAGTTCTTC.